These T cell receptor beta chains were read from a single sample in a study of tumor-infiltrating lymphocytes in primary liver carcinoma. TCRdb re-analysed the multiplex PCR reads in MiXCR, keeping a single row per CDR3 protein. This table has about 100,000 distinct CDR3 sequences, 55% to 75% appearing once. The sequenced material came from liver tumor tissue from sampling region 5. All receptors come from a woman in her fifties or sixties with primary liver carcinoma and hepatitis B virus infection. Each CDR3 is given with its conserved first and last residue. Each record gives: clone size, D gene, V gene, J gene, CDR3 protein, CDR3 DNA. A D gene is named only where the DNA matches it firmly. Clone sizes are given selectively: once, few, many, or a class where the clone is expanded.

abundance: -
d_gene: -
v_gene: TRBV6-5
j_gene: TRBJ1-1
CDR3aa: CVSTYGTEVFF
CDR3nt: TGTGTCAGCACCTACGGGACCGAAGTTTTCTTT

abundance: -
d_gene: -
v_gene: TRBV29-1
j_gene: TRBJ2-1
CDR3aa: CSVDLEGRGVEQLF
CDR3nt: TGCAGCGTTGACCTGGAAGGCAGGGGAGTTGAGCAGCTCTTC

abundance: -
d_gene: -
v_gene: TRBV11-2
j_gene: TRBJ1-4
CDR3aa: CASSLGFPSNGKLFF
CDR3nt: TGTGCCAGCAGCTTAGGGTTCCCGTCTAATGGAAAACTGTTTTTT

abundance: -
d_gene: -
v_gene: TRBV11-2
j_gene: TRBJ2-4
CDR3aa: CASSFEGTLRNLQYF
CDR3nt: TGTGCCAGCAGCTTCGAGGGGACCCTCAGAAACCTTCAGTACTTC

abundance: many
d_gene: -
v_gene: TRBV28
j_gene: TRBJ1-6
CDR3aa: CASRHGAWAGGSPLHF
CDR3nt: TGTGCCAGCAGACATGGGGCATGGGCAGGTGGTTCACCCCTCCACTTT

abundance: -
d_gene: TRBD1
v_gene: TRBV29-1
j_gene: TRBJ2-3
CDR3aa: CSTGQGVSDAQYF
CDR3nt: TGCAGCACGGGACAGGGGGTCTCGGATGCGCAGTATTTT

abundance: many
d_gene: -
v_gene: TRBV29-1
j_gene: TRBJ1-2
CDR3aa: CSAASGTGYGYTF
CDR3nt: TGCAGCGCCGCTAGCGGGACTGGCTATGGCTACACCTTC

abundance: -
d_gene: TRBD2
v_gene: TRBV5-1
j_gene: TRBJ2-1
CDR3aa: CASRWIAGGITEQFF
CDR3nt: TGCGCCAGCAGATGGATAGCGGGAGGTATCACTGAGCAGTTCTTC

abundance: many
d_gene: TRBD1
v_gene: TRBV30
j_gene: TRBJ1-1
CDR3aa: CAWSGQTGSSWGNEAFF
CDR3nt: TGTGCCTGGAGTGGCCAGACAGGGAGCTCATGGGGTAATGAAGCTTTCTTT

abundance: -
d_gene: -
v_gene: TRBV6-2/TRBV6-3
j_gene: TRBJ1-3
CDR3aa: CASSYPGQRSGSTIYF
CDR3nt: TGTGCCAGCAGTTACCCCGGACAGCGGAGTGGAAGCACCATATATTTT

abundance: -
d_gene: -
v_gene: TRBV4-2
j_gene: TRBJ2-1
CDR3aa: CASSPGDSYNEQLF
CDR3nt: TGTGCCAGCAGCCCGGGGGACTCCTACAATGAGCAGCTCTTC

abundance: -
d_gene: -
v_gene: TRBV11-2
j_gene: TRBJ2-1
CDR3aa: CASSLGTYSGSEHFF
CDR3nt: TGTGCCAGCAGCTTAGGCACTTACAGCGGAAGTGAGCATTTCTTC

abundance: -
d_gene: TRBD1
v_gene: TRBV6-6
j_gene: TRBJ2-5
CDR3aa: CASSYPGQGQGGAQYF
CDR3nt: TGTGCCAGCAGTTACCCGGGACAGGGCCAGGGTGGAGCCCAGTACTTC

abundance: -
d_gene: TRBD2
v_gene: TRBV5-1
j_gene: TRBJ2-3
CDR3aa: CASSFAGRGANTQYF
CDR3nt: TGCGCCAGCAGCTTTGCCGGGAGGGGAGCAAATACGCAGTATTTT

abundance: -
d_gene: TRBD2
v_gene: TRBV11-2
j_gene: TRBJ2-7
CDR3aa: CASSLDGGGRDEQYF
CDR3nt: TGTGCCAGCAGCTTAGATGGCGGGGGGCGCGACGAGCAGTACTTC

abundance: many
d_gene: -
v_gene: TRBV5-6
j_gene: TRBJ2-7
CDR3aa: CASSAGLTSSYEQYF
CDR3nt: TGTGCCAGCAGCGCAGGACTCACGAGCTCCTACGAGCAGTACTTC

abundance: -
d_gene: -
v_gene: TRBV6-1
j_gene: TRBJ2-1
CDR3aa: CVSSRLGSLNEQFF
CDR3nt: TGTGTCAGCAGTCGCCTGGGTTCGCTCAACGAGCAGTTCTTC

abundance: -
d_gene: -
v_gene: TRBV29-1
j_gene: TRBJ2-5
CDR3aa: CSVGQPQEIQHF
CDR3nt: TGCAGCGTCGGACAGCCTCAAGAGATCCAGCACTTC

abundance: -
d_gene: -
v_gene: TRBV11-2
j_gene: TRBJ2-7
CDR3aa: CASNLEASEQYF
CDR3nt: TGTGCCAGCAACTTAGAAGCTAGTGAGCAGTACTTC

abundance: -
d_gene: -
v_gene: TRBV29-1
j_gene: TRBJ1-1
CDR3aa: CRVRVCSEAFF
CDR3nt: TGCAGGGTTCGTGTGTGCTCTGAAGCTTTCTTT

abundance: -
d_gene: -
v_gene: TRBV29-1
j_gene: TRBJ1-5
CDR3aa: CSVSNAPEPQHF
CDR3nt: TGCAGCGTGAGTAACGCACCGGAGCCCCAGCATTTT

abundance: few
d_gene: TRBD1
v_gene: TRBV6-2/TRBV6-3
j_gene: TRBJ2-7
CDR3aa: CVSRLPGQGAAYEQYF
CDR3nt: TGTGTCAGCAGACTGCCGGGACAGGGGGCCGCCTACGAGCAGTACTTC

abundance: hyperexpanded
d_gene: TRBD2
v_gene: TRBV11-1
j_gene: TRBJ2-3
CDR3aa: CASSLRQRAGESHF
CDR3nt: TGTGCCAGCAGCTTAAGGCAACGTGCGGGAGAGTCTCACTTT

abundance: -
d_gene: -
v_gene: TRBV7-3
j_gene: TRBJ1-2
CDR3aa: CASSLGGTYGYTF
CDR3nt: TGTGCCAGCAGCTTAGGGGGAACCTATGGCTACACCTTC

abundance: -
d_gene: -
v_gene: TRBV28
j_gene: TRBJ2-3
CDR3aa: CATSGVRRSSQNGTQYF
CDR3nt: TGTGCCACCAGTGGCGTAAGGAGGTCCTCGCAGAATGGTACGCAGTATTTT

abundance: -
d_gene: -
v_gene: TRBV6-6
j_gene: TRBJ2-7
CDR3aa: CASSQKHEKYF
CDR3nt: TGTGCCAGTAGTCAGAAACACGAGAAGTACTTC

abundance: once
d_gene: TRBD1
v_gene: TRBV19
j_gene: TRBJ1-2
CDR3aa: CASSIGTAGYTF
CDR3nt: TGTGCCAGTAGTATCGGGACAGCTGGCTACACCTTC

abundance: -
d_gene: -
v_gene: TRBV11-2
j_gene: TRBJ1-1
CDR3aa: CASSPSRERGTEVVF
CDR3nt: TGTGCCAGCAGCCCCAGCAGGGAAAGAGGGACTGAAGTTGTCTTT

abundance: many
d_gene: -
v_gene: TRBV10-3
j_gene: TRBJ2-7
CDR3aa: CAISEGSFGNEQYF
CDR3nt: TGTGCCATCAGTGAGGGGTCATTCGGGAACGAGCAGTACTTC

abundance: few
d_gene: -
v_gene: TRBV15
j_gene: TRBJ2-7
CDR3aa: CATSRWGRAGYEQYF
CDR3nt: TGTGCCACCAGCAGATGGGGGCGCGCAGGCTACGAGCAGTACTTC

abundance: few
d_gene: -
v_gene: TRBV11-2
j_gene: TRBJ2-1
CDR3aa: CVSSLGTYSGNEQFF
CDR3nt: TGTGTCAGCAGTTTAGGCACTTACAGCGGAAATGAGCAGTTCTTC

abundance: many
d_gene: -
v_gene: TRBV12-3/TRBV12-4
j_gene: TRBJ1-1
CDR3aa: CASNRPGGTEAFF
CDR3nt: TGTGCCAGCAACCGACCCGGGGGCACTGAAGCTTTCTTT

abundance: -
d_gene: -
v_gene: TRBV11-2
j_gene: TRBJ2-3
CDR3aa: CTSSLGGLTYTSDTQYF
CDR3nt: TGTACCAGCAGCTTAGGTGGACTAACATACACGTCAGATACGCAGTATTTT

abundance: -
d_gene: -
v_gene: TRBV7-9
j_gene: TRBJ1-4
CDR3aa: CASSLVLTRGNEKLFF
CDR3nt: TGTGCCAGCAGCTTAGTGTTGACGAGGGGCAACGAAAAACTGTTTTTT

abundance: -
d_gene: -
v_gene: TRBV7-9
j_gene: TRBJ1-2
CDR3aa: CASSFRGSTSYGYTF
CDR3nt: TGTGCCAGCAGCTTTCGGGGCAGCACTTCCTATGGCTACACCTTC

abundance: medium-sized
d_gene: TRBD2
v_gene: TRBV11-2
j_gene: TRBJ2-6
CDR3aa: CASSSVLAPTSGANVLTF
CDR3nt: TGTGCCAGCAGCTCAGTACTAGCGCCGACCTCTGGGGCCAACGTCCTGACTTTC

abundance: many
d_gene: TRBD1
v_gene: TRBV29-1
j_gene: TRBJ2-7
CDR3aa: CSVRTGFTYEQYF
CDR3nt: TGCAGCGTCCGGACAGGGTTCACCTACGAGCAGTACTTC

abundance: many
d_gene: TRBD1
v_gene: TRBV12-3/TRBV12-4
j_gene: TRBJ1-6
CDR3aa: CASSPGTGDSPLHF
CDR3nt: TGTGCCAGCAGTCCCGGGACAGGGGATTCACCCCTCCACTTT

abundance: many
d_gene: -
v_gene: TRBV7-8
j_gene: TRBJ2-3
CDR3aa: CASSSQSRDTQYF
CDR3nt: TGTGCCAGCAGCTCCCAAAGTAGAGATACGCAGTATTTT

abundance: -
d_gene: -
v_gene: TRBV5-1
j_gene: TRBJ2-4
CDR3aa: CASSLVQEADMDTQYF
CDR3nt: TGCGCCAGCAGCTTGGTTCAGGAGGCGGATATGGACACTCAGTACTTC

abundance: -
d_gene: -
v_gene: TRBV7-8
j_gene: TRBJ1-2
CDR3aa: CAGSLAGAAGYTF
CDR3nt: TGTGCCGGCAGCTTAGCGGGGGCCGCCGGCTACACCTTC

abundance: -
d_gene: TRBD1
v_gene: TRBV11-2
j_gene: TRBJ2-7
CDR3aa: CASSLGQGMEQYF
CDR3nt: TGTGCCAGCAGCTTAGGACAGGGTATGGAGCAGTACTTC

abundance: many
d_gene: -
v_gene: TRBV29-1
j_gene: TRBJ2-1
CDR3aa: CSARIRKLDEQFF
CDR3nt: TGCAGCGCACGTATTAGGAAGTTGGATGAGCAGTTCTTC

abundance: -
d_gene: -
v_gene: TRBV28
j_gene: TRBJ2-7
CDR3aa: CASSRQTAAFSYEQYF
CDR3nt: TGTGCCAGCAGCCGCCAAACGGCCGCGTTCTCCTACGAGCAGTATTTC

abundance: -
d_gene: -
v_gene: TRBV29-1
j_gene: TRBJ2-7
CDR3aa: CSIQGMGDELYF
CDR3nt: TGCAGCATTCAAGGGATGGGTGACGAGTTGTACTTC

abundance: -
d_gene: TRBD1
v_gene: TRBV11-3
j_gene: TRBJ2-7
CDR3aa: CVSCPGTGGNYEQYF
CDR3nt: TGTGTCAGCTGCCCCGGGACAGGGGGTAACTACGAGCAGTACTTC

abundance: -
d_gene: -
v_gene: TRBV14
j_gene: TRBJ1-4
CDR3aa: CASSQPHGAGLFF
CDR3nt: TGTGCCAGCAGCCAACCTCATGGAGCAGGACTGTTTTTT

abundance: -
d_gene: -
v_gene: TRBV29-1
j_gene: TRBJ2-7
CDR3aa: CSVGFFSATDIYEQYF
CDR3nt: TGCAGCGTTGGTTTTTTTTCCGCGACTGACATCTACGAGCAGTACTTC

abundance: many
d_gene: -
v_gene: TRBV28
j_gene: TRBJ2-2
CDR3aa: CASSFNTGELFF
CDR3nt: TGTGCCAGCAGTTTTAACACCGGGGAGCTGTTTTTT

abundance: -
d_gene: -
v_gene: TRBV28
j_gene: TRBJ2-5
CDR3aa: CASSPEFMKTQYF
CDR3nt: TGTGCCAGCAGCCCAGAATTTATGAAGACCCAGTACTTC

abundance: -
d_gene: -
v_gene: TRBV3-1
j_gene: TRBJ2-3
CDR3aa: CASSLTGSLGDTQYF
CDR3nt: TGTGCCAGCAGCCTTACCGGGAGTCTGGGAGATACGCAGTATTTT

abundance: many
d_gene: TRBD2
v_gene: TRBV13
j_gene: TRBJ2-3
CDR3aa: CASSLYPRTSTWDTQYF
CDR3nt: TGTGCCAGCAGCTTATATCCCCGGACTAGCACCTGGGATACGCAGTATTTT

abundance: many
d_gene: TRBD1
v_gene: TRBV6-5
j_gene: TRBJ1-3
CDR3aa: CASSPQGNSGNTIYF
CDR3nt: TGTGCCAGCAGTCCACAGGGGAACTCTGGAAACACCATATATTTT

abundance: many
d_gene: TRBD1
v_gene: TRBV7-9
j_gene: TRBJ1-1
CDR3aa: CASSLGQGSEAFF
CDR3nt: TGTGCCAGCAGCTTAGGACAGGGCTCCGAAGCTTTCTTT

abundance: -
d_gene: -
v_gene: TRBV4-1
j_gene: TRBJ1-4
CDR3aa: CASSREVPSNEKLFF
CDR3nt: TGCGCCAGCAGCCGAGAGGTTCCTTCGAATGAAAAACTGTTTTTT

abundance: many
d_gene: -
v_gene: TRBV5-8
j_gene: TRBJ1-1
CDR3aa: CASSLDTGKGAFF
CDR3nt: TGTGCCAGCAGCTTGGATACAGGGAAAGGAGCTTTCTTT

abundance: -
d_gene: TRBD1
v_gene: TRBV5-1
j_gene: TRBJ1-2
CDR3aa: CASSQARTGFYYGYTF
CDR3nt: TGCGCCAGCAGCCAAGCAAGGACAGGGTTTTATTATGGCTACACCTTC

abundance: -
d_gene: TRBD2
v_gene: TRBV29-1
j_gene: TRBJ2-3
CDR3aa: CSVEDRYSASGDTQYF
CDR3nt: TGTAGCGTTGAAGATCGTTATTCGGCTAGCGGAGATACGCAGTATTTT

abundance: -
d_gene: TRBD1
v_gene: TRBV29-1
j_gene: TRBJ1-1
CDR3aa: CSVDDRVGTEAFF
CDR3nt: TGCAGTGTGGATGACAGGGTGGGCACTGAAGCTTTCTTT

abundance: -
d_gene: TRBD2
v_gene: TRBV12-3/TRBV12-4
j_gene: TRBJ2-1
CDR3aa: CVSIPSGSSYDEQFF
CDR3nt: TGTGTCAGCATTCCCAGCGGGAGCTCCTACGATGAGCAGTTCTTC